The T cell receptor (beta chain) under discussion was sequenced for a study of T cell responses to AZD1222 COVID-19 vaccine (dated by TCRdb to 2020 to 2022). Background on the whole study: TCR sequencing covered more than 230 trial participants: around 210 given two doses of AZD1222 and 26 given two doses of MenACWY control vaccine. Trial participants were enrolled by age into subgroups of 18-55, 56-69 and 70-plus years, and around 150, 29 and 61 TCR-sequenced participants, respectively, were included in these subgroups. The paper as a whole reports these results and caveats: Participants were mostly white British, with more females than males. The authors suggested clonal diversity may have been underestimated. Reportedly, close to half of the unique spike-specific TCRs recognized epitopes lying outside the regions that are mutated in the B.1.351 and B.1.1.7 variants. CD4 TCRs associated with the vaccine covered the entire spike protein, and the dominant responses were in regions 160-218 and 743-854. Spike-specific TCR breadth and depth rose significantly after two AZD1222 doses compared with day 0 and with MenACWY recipients. Conclusions about previously exposed vaccinees are limited, since just six AZD1222 recipients were seropositive for SARS-CoV-2 at baseline. No day 14 peak-response samples were available, so repertoires were characterized only after the peak T cell response. The 56-69-year group was small, and its depth increase did not reach significance, likely because of low power.

The CDR3 regions of human TCRbeta chains were subjected to immunosequencing. In the paper's pipeline: Repertoire TCRs were matched against a reference library of SARS-CoV-2-specific TCRs generated with the MIRA antigen-specificity platform. Breadth meant the fraction of unique TCRs that were SARS-CoV-2-associated, whereas depth meant the fraction of total T cells that were SARS-CoV-2-associated. Using the MIRA data, each spike-specific TCR was assigned both to the spike region to which the TCR was reactive and to a CD4 or CD8 class. Log10-transformed breadth and depth values were compared by one-way ANOVA with Sidak's multiple comparisons tests. TCRdb obtained this table from immuneACCESS and retained in-frame rearrangements with V and J assigned. These tables miss some clones; where compared with another copy, unresolved V genes account for less than half of the shortfall, and the remainder is unexplained. V and J calls and clone size are those listed in that table; D and trimming were worked out from the DNA. For this sample there are about 120,000 clones; roughly 91% appear just once. 5% of the sample belongs to the ten largest clones.

On this clone: The antigen it recognizes is unknown. Base qualities are not provided; no much larger clone lies one nucleotide away.

Sample time point, as interpreted from the label and publication: about 28 days (+/-7) after the second vaccine dose. AZD1222 recipients with second doses at about 4 weeks or about 12 weeks were pooled, because spike-specific TCR depth and breadth did not differ between schedules. The vaccinee samples were drawn from two UK trials, COV001 and COV002, one of which was a single-blind randomized controlled phase 2/3 trial testing AZD1222 (ChAdOx1 nCoV-19) in healthy adults. For TCRbeta chain sequencing, PBMC samples were collected from trial participants at day 0 and at day 28 after the second dose. The sequence derives from an adult who received the AZD1222 COVID-19 vaccine. The sequences come from peripheral blood, collected 28 days after the second AZD1222 dose.

CDR3 region: CASSTYTGEQFF. The sequenced DNA: TGTGCCAGCAGCACCTACACGGGTGAGCAGTTCTTC. This receptor chain uses TRBV7-9 and TRBJ2-1, with no confident D gene call. V is reduced by 5 bases and J by 9 bases, leaving a spacing of 11 bases between them. Its CDR3 holds 12 amino acids, cysteine through phenylalanine. Here the CDR3 DNA is all that survives: 36 bases in frame from base 1. From a lookup of the germline V gene (reference sequence), CDR1 and CDR2 are SEHNR and FQNEAQ.